Listed below are T cell receptor beta chains from one sample, sequenced in a study of blood T cell repertoires in COVID-19. Here immunoSEQ multiplex PCR was the method, and the copy in TCRdb shows in-frame clones only, minus some. The sample has 250,000 to 350,000 clones, about four fifths seen once. Sequences were obtained from peripheral blood. The receptors originated from a human donor with COVID-19, enrolled during active disease. The donor label of this sample is uncertain. Both conserved end residues are part of each CDR3. The D gene is left open where the match is weak. Not all rows give a size; the values are once, few, many and, for expanded clones, a class.

d_gene: TRBD2; v_gene: TRBV7-8; j_gene: TRBJ2-7; abundance: -; CDR3nt: TGTGCCAGCAGCTTAGGGACTAGCGGGAGGGAGTACTTCTACGAGCAGTACTTC; CDR3aa: CASSLGTSGREYFYEQYF
d_gene: -; v_gene: TRBV6-5; j_gene: TRBJ2-7; abundance: once; CDR3nt: TGTGCCAGCAGCACAGCTGAGGGCTACGAGCAGTACTTC; CDR3aa: CASSTAEGYEQYF
d_gene: TRBD1; v_gene: TRBV12-5; j_gene: TRBJ1-1; abundance: few; CDR3nt: TGTGCTAGTAGTTTGGAGGGGGCTACTGAAGCTTTCTTT; CDR3aa: CASSLEGATEAFF
d_gene: -; v_gene: TRBV5-5; j_gene: TRBJ1-2; abundance: -; CDR3nt: TGTGCCAGCAGCACCAGTAACTATGGCTACACCTTC; CDR3aa: CASSTSNYGYTF
d_gene: -; v_gene: TRBV7-8; j_gene: TRBJ1-4; abundance: once; CDR3nt: TGTGCCAGCAGCCACGATAGAGTCAGGGGAAATGAAAAACTGTTTTTT; CDR3aa: CASSHDRVRGNEKLFF
d_gene: -; v_gene: TRBV5-1; j_gene: TRBJ2-7; abundance: -; CDR3nt: TGCGCCAGCTCGGTCGAGGGCAGTGGCTCCTACGAGCAGTACTTC; CDR3aa: CASSVEGSGSYEQYF
d_gene: -; v_gene: TRBV19; j_gene: TRBJ1-5; abundance: -; CDR3nt: TGTGCCAGTCATCAGGGTGGGGGGACTCAGCCCCAGCATTTT; CDR3aa: CASHQGGGTQPQHF
d_gene: -; v_gene: TRBV5-1; j_gene: TRBJ1-4; abundance: -; CDR3nt: TGCGCCAGCAGCTTGGGAGCCGACACCCTTGCAACTAATGAAAAACTGTTTTTT; CDR3aa: CASSLGADTLATNEKLFF
d_gene: -; v_gene: TRBV28; j_gene: TRBJ1-2; abundance: -; CDR3nt: TGTGCCAGCAGTCCGCAGGGGCGAAACTATGGCTACACCTTC; CDR3aa: CASSPQGRNYGYTF
d_gene: -; v_gene: TRBV7-7; j_gene: TRBJ2-7; abundance: -; CDR3nt: TGTGCTAGCAGCTTAGAGCCAGGGGTTGGCTACGAGCAGTACTTC; CDR3aa: CASSLEPGVGYEQYF
d_gene: TRBD1; v_gene: TRBV9; j_gene: TRBJ2-7; abundance: -; CDR3nt: TGTGCCAGCAGCTTCTCCGGTGGACAGGGGGCCTACGAGCAGTACTTC; CDR3aa: CASSFSGGQGAYEQYF
d_gene: -; v_gene: TRBV11-2; j_gene: TRBJ2-5; abundance: -; CDR3nt: TGTGCCAGCAGCTTGACCCTGGGGGCAGAGACCCAGTACTTC; CDR3aa: CASSLTLGAETQYF
d_gene: -; v_gene: TRBV19; j_gene: TRBJ2-1; abundance: -; CDR3nt: TGTGCCAGTAGTAGCGGGTTCAATGAGCAGTTCTTC; CDR3aa: CASSSGFNEQFF
d_gene: TRBD1; v_gene: TRBV2; j_gene: TRBJ2-7; abundance: -; CDR3nt: TGTGCCAGCAGTGAAGACAGGGGGCCAGGGGAGCAGTACTTC; CDR3aa: CASSEDRGPGEQYF
d_gene: -; v_gene: TRBV28; j_gene: TRBJ1-1; abundance: -; CDR3nt: TGTGCCAGCAGTTGGGGATTAACAGGGAAATACACTGAAGCTTTCTTT; CDR3aa: CASSWGLTGKYTEAFF
d_gene: -; v_gene: TRBV5-1; j_gene: TRBJ2-2; abundance: -; CDR3nt: TGCGCCAGCAGCCTCATTCCAGGGTCAAACACCGGGGAGCTGTTTTTT; CDR3aa: CASSLIPGSNTGELFF
d_gene: TRBD1; v_gene: TRBV5-6; j_gene: TRBJ1-1; abundance: -; CDR3nt: TGTGCCAGCAGCTCGGACAGGGGGCCGGGCGGTGCTTTCTTT; CDR3aa: CASSSDRGPGGAFF
d_gene: TRBD2; v_gene: TRBV6-6; j_gene: TRBJ2-3; abundance: -; CDR3nt: TGTGCCAGCAGAATAGCGGGAGGGCGCACAGATACGCAGTATTTT; CDR3aa: CASRIAGGRTDTQYF
d_gene: TRBD2; v_gene: TRBV5-4; j_gene: TRBJ2-1; abundance: -; CDR3nt: TGTGCCAGCAGCCGGGGGGGGGAGGTTGAGTATGAGCAGTTCTTC; CDR3aa: CASSRGGEVEYEQFF
d_gene: TRBD1; v_gene: TRBV6-5; j_gene: TRBJ1-1; abundance: -; CDR3nt: TGTGCCAGCAGTTACTCGAGGACAGGGGGCCGCACTGAAGCTTTCTTT; CDR3aa: CASSYSRTGGRTEAFF